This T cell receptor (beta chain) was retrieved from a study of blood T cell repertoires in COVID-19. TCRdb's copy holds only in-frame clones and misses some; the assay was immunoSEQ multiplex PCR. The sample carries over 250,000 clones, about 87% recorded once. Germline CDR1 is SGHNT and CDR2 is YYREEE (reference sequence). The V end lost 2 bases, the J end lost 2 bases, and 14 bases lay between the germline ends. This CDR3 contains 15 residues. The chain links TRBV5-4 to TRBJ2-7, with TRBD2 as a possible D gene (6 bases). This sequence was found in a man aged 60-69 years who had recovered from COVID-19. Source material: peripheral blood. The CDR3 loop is CASSLGGTGAYEQYF. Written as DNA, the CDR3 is TGTGCCAGCAGCTTAGGAGGGACGGGAGCCTACGAGCAGTACTTC.